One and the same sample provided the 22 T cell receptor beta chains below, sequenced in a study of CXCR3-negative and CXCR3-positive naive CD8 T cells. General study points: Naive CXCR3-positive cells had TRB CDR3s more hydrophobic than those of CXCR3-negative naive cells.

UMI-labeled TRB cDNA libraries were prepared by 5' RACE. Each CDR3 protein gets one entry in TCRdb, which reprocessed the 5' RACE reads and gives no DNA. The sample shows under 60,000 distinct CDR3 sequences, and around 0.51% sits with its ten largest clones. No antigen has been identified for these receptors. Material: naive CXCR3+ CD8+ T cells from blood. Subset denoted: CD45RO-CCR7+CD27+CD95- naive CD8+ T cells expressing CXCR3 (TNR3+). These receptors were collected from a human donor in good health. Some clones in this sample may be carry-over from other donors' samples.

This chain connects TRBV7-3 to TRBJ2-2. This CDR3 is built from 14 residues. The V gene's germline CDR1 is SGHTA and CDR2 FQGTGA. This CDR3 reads CASSLILGSGELFF.

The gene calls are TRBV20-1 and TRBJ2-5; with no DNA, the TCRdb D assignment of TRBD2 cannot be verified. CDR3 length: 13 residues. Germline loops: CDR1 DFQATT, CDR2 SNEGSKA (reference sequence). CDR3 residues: CSARDEARETQYF.

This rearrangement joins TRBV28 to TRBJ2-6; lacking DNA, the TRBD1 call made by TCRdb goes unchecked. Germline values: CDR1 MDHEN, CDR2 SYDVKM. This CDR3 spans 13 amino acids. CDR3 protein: CASSHRVIKVLTF.

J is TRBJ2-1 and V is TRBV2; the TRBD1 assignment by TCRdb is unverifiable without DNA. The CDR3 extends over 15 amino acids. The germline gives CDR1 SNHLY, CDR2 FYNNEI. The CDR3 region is CASSEGARTYNEQFF.

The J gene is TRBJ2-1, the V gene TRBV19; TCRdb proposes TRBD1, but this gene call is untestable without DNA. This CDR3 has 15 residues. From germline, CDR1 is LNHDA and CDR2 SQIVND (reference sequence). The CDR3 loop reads CASSIGASNALGQFF.

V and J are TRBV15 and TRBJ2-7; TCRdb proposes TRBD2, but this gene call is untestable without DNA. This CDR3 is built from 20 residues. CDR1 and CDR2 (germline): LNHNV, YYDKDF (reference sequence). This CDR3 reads CATSAEYPGLATRGVYEQYF.

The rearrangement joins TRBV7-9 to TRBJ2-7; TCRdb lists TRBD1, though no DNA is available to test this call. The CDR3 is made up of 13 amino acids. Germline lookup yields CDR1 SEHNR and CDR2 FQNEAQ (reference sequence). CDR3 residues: CASSQGADYEQYF.

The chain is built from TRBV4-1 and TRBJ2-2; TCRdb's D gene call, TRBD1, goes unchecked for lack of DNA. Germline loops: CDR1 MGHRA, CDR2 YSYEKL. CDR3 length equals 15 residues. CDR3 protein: CASSQGTENTGELFF.

The CDR3 here is CSARTTGSYEQYF. The J gene is TRBJ2-7, the V gene TRBV20-1; TCRdb outputs TRBD1, but without DNA this stays unchecked. This CDR3 is built from 13 residues. CDR1 DFQATT and CDR2 SNEGSKA come from the germline V gene (reference sequence).

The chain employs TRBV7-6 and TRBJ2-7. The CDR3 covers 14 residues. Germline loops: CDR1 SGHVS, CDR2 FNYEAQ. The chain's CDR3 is CASSLAGNTYEQYF.

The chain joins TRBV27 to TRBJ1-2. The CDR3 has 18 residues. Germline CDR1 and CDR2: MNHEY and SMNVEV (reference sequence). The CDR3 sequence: CASSSASSDLRRDYGYTF.

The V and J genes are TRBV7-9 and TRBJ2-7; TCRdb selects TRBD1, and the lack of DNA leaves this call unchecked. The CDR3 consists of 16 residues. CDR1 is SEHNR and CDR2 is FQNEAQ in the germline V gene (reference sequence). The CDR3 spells CASSLGLGSLSYEQYF.

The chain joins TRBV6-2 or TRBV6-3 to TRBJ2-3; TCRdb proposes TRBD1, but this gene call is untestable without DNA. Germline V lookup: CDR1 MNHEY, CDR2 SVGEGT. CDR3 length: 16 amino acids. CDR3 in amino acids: CASRANGGAVTDTQYF.

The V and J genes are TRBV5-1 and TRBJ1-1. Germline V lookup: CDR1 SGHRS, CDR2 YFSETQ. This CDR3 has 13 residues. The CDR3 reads CASSWGLGPEAFF.

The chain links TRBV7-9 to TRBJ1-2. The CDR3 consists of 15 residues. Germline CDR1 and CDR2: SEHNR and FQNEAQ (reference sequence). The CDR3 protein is CASSPDGLLAMGYTF.

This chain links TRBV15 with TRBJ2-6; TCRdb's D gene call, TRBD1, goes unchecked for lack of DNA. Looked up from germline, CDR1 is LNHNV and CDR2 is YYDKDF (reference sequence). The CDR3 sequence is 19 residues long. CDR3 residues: CATSPVPGQGKAGANVLTF.

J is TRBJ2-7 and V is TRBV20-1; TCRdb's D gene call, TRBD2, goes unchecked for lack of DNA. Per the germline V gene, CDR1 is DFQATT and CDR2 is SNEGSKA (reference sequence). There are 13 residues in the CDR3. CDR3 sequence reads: CSAPPLSSYEQYF.

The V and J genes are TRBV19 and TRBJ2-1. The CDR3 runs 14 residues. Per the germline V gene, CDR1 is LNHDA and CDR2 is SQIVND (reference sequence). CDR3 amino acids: CASSNSVAWNEQFF.

This chain's CDR3 is CASSLGDSHQETQYF. V gene TRBV7-3 combines with J gene TRBJ2-5; with no DNA, the TCRdb D assignment of TRBD1 cannot be verified. Germline CDR1 SGHTA, CDR2 FQGTGA. This CDR3 spans 15 amino acids.

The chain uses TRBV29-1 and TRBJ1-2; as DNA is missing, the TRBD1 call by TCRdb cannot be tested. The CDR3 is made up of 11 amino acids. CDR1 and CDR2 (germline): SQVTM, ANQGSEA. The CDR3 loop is CSVDPGRGYTF.

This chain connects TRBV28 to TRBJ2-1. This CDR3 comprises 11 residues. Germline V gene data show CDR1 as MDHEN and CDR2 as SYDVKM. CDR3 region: CASSFGVLGFF. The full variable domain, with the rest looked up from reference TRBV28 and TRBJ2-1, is DVKVTQSSRYLVKRTGEKVFLECVQDMDHENMFWYRQDPGLGLRLIYFSYDVKMKEKGDIPEGYSVSREKKERFSLILESASTNQTSMYLCASSFGVLGFFGPGTRLTVL.

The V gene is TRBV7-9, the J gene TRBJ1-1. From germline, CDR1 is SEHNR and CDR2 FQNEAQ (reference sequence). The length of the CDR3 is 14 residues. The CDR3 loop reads CASRGILAPAEAFF. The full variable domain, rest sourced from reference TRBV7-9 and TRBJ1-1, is DTGVSQNPRHKITKRGQNVTFRCDPISEHNRLYWYRQTLGQGPEFLTYFQNEAQLEKSRLLSDRFSAERPKGSFSTLEIQRTEQGDSAMYLCASRGILAPAEAFFGQGTRLTVV.